The rows below give T cell receptor beta chains drawn from one sample of a study of blood T cell repertoires in COVID-19. TCRdb's table, derived via immunoSEQ multiplex PCR, lists solely in-frame clones and lacks some. This table has about 200,000 clones, approximately 85% appearing once. The sequenced material came from peripheral blood. The receptor source for this set is a woman aged 65 to 85 with COVID-19, enrolled during active disease. Each CDR3 is given with its conserved first and last residue. The D gene is left open where the match is weak. The listing skips clone size in some rows; elsewhere it reads once, few, many or a size class.

D gene | J gene | clone size | V gene | CDR3 DNA | CDR3 protein
- | TRBJ1-1 | - | TRBV3-1/TRBV3-2 | TGTGCCAGCAGCCAAGATCGGGTAGGCACTGAAGCTTTCTTT | CASSQDRVGTEAFF
- | TRBJ2-1 | few | TRBV29-1 | TGCAGCGTTGAAGGCCCCACTCAGGGAAGCTCCTACAATGAGCAGTTCTTC | CSVEGPTQGSSYNEQFF
- | TRBJ1-1 | - | TRBV9 | TGTGCCAGCAGCGTCGAGGGGGACACTGAAGCTTTCTTT | CASSVEGDTEAFF
TRBD1 | TRBJ1-1 | - | TRBV9 | TGTGCCAGCAGTTTACAGGGGGTAGGGACTGAAGCTTTCTTT | CASSLQGVGTEAFF
TRBD2 | TRBJ2-1 | few | TRBV9 | TGTGCCAGCAGCTGGGAAAGCGGGAACTCCTACAATGAGCAGTTCTTC | CASSWESGNSYNEQFF
TRBD1 | TRBJ1-2 | once | TRBV4-3 | TGCGCCAGCAGCCAAGATCGGACAGGGCGCGGCTACACCTTC | CASSQDRTGRGYTF
- | TRBJ1-4 | - | TRBV7-9 | TGTGCCAGCAGCTCGACGACAGTAACTAATGAAAAACTGTTTTTT | CASSSTTVTNEKLFF
- | TRBJ1-1 | - | TRBV11-3 | TGTGCCAGCAGCTTAGCCAGGGTCACTGAAGCTTTCTTT | CASSLARVTEAFF
- | TRBJ2-1 | few | TRBV7-2 | TGTGCCAGCAGCTTAGTCTGGCAGGGGTGGAATGAGCAGTTCTTC | CASSLVWQGWNEQFF
TRBD2 | TRBJ2-7 | once | TRBV5-5 | TGTGCCAGCAGCTTCGGACTAGCGGCGAACAATTACGAGCAGTACTTC | CASSFGLAANNYEQYF
TRBD2 | TRBJ2-7 | - | TRBV27 | TGTGCCAGCAGTTCGGGGACTAGCGGGAGGTACGAGCAGTACTTC | CASSSGTSGRYEQYF
- | TRBJ1-1 | - | TRBV25-1 | TGTGCCAGCAGCCCCGGCTGGCAGGCGAGGAACACTGAAGCTTTCTTT | CASSPGWQARNTEAFF
TRBD1 | TRBJ2-1 | - | TRBV24-1 | TGTGCCATCGGGACAGTCGGTGAGCAGTTCTTC | CAIGTVGEQFF
TRBD1 | TRBJ2-7 | - | TRBV29-1 | TGCAGCGCCGGGACAGCCTACGAGCAGTACTTC | CSAGTAYEQYF
- | TRBJ1-2 | - | TRBV6-5 | TGTGCCAGCAGTTACTCGTGGCAGAACTATGGCTACACCTTC | CASSYSWQNYGYTF
- | TRBJ2-1 | - | TRBV7-3 | TGTGCCAGCAGCTATGGACCGGGACTAACAACAGGGAATGAGCAGTTCTTC | CASSYGPGLTTGNEQFF
TRBD1 | TRBJ1-1 | - | TRBV5-5 | TGTGCCAGCAGCAAGGGACAGCTGAACACTGAAGCTTTCTTT | CASSKGQLNTEAFF
- | TRBJ1-1 | - | TRBV10-3 | TGTGCCATCAGTGCAGGTCAGCCGAACACTGAAGCTTTCTTT | CAISAGQPNTEAFF
- | TRBJ1-4 | - | TRBV11-2 | TGTGCCAGCAGCTTAGTGGTGGGGGCGGTTGAAAAACTGTTTTTT | CASSLVVGAVEKLFF
TRBD1 | TRBJ1-6 | - | TRBV7-3 | TGTGCCAGCAGCTCGACGGGACAGAAACTTAATTCACCCCTCCACTTT | CASSSTGQKLNSPLHF
- | TRBJ1-3 | few | TRBV10-3 | TGTGCCATCAGTGCTCAGAACACCCTTTCTGGAAACACCATATATTTT | CAISAQNTLSGNTIYF
TRBD2 | TRBJ2-3 | - | TRBV4-2 | TGTGCCAGCAGCCAAGTCCTAGCGGGGACCGATACGCAGTATTTT | CASSQVLAGTDTQYF
TRBD2 | TRBJ2-1 | - | TRBV11-2 | TGTGCCAGCAGCATCTCACTAGCGGGGGGCGGCAATGAGCAGTTCTTC | CASSISLAGGGNEQFF
TRBD2 | TRBJ2-3 | - | TRBV6-2/TRBV6-3 | TGTGCCAGCACCCCATCTAGCGGGGTGGGGGATACGCAGTATTTT | CASTPSSGVGDTQYF
TRBD1 | TRBJ1-6 | - | TRBV5-8 | TGTGCCAGCAGCTTGTGGGACAGGAATTCACCCCTCCACTTT | CASSLWDRNSPLHF
- | TRBJ2-1 | - | TRBV24-1 | TGTGCCACCAGTGACAGCATTTGGGGGGATTTACGGGATGAGCAGTTCTTC | CATSDSIWGDLRDEQFF
- | TRBJ1-1 | - | TRBV27 | TGTGCCAGCATCCACATCATAGAGGCTCCGAACACTGAAGCTTTCTTT | CASIHIIEAPNTEAFF
TRBD1 | TRBJ1-2 | - | TRBV24-1 | TGTGCCACCAGTCACCCGACAGGGCCTAACTATGGCTACACCTTC | CATSHPTGPNYGYTF
- | TRBJ1-1 | - | TRBV28 | TGTGCCAGCAGCCTAAGGCCGACAGAGAACACTGAAGCTTTCTTT | CASSLRPTENTEAFF
- | TRBJ1-5 | - | TRBV4-3 | TGCGCCAGCAGCCAAGAACCCAGGGCTCAAGGTCAGCCCCAGCATTTT | CASSQEPRAQGQPQHF
- | TRBJ2-5 | - | TRBV5-1 | TGCGCCAGCAGCTTGGGGAGGGGCTGGGTCGAGACCCAGTACTTC | CASSLGRGWVETQYF
- | TRBJ1-5 | - | TRBV12-3/TRBV12-4 | TGTGCCAGCAGTTTTACGGGTAATCAGCCCCAGCATTTT | CASSFTGNQPQHF
TRBD1 | TRBJ2-3 | - | TRBV6-5 | TGTGCCAGCAGCGCGGGCAGGGGGCCTACAGATACGCAGTATTTT | CASSAGRGPTDTQYF
- | TRBJ2-1 | - | TRBV4-2 | TGTGCCAGCAGCCAAGGGGGGCGGGGGCCGACCTACAATGAGCAGTTCTTC | CASSQGGRGPTYNEQFF
TRBD2 | TRBJ2-5 | - | TRBV7-3 | TGTGCCAGCAGCTCCAACGGGGGGTTTCAAGAGACCCAGTACTTC | CASSSNGGFQETQYF
TRBD2 | TRBJ2-7 | - | TRBV7-2 | TGTGCCAGCAGCTTAAATAGCGGGGGGCCCTACGAGCAGTACTTC | CASSLNSGGPYEQYF
TRBD2 | TRBJ2-1 | - | TRBV5-4 | TGTGCCAGCAGCCTGGAAAGCGGGAGGCCTCGGAATGAGCAGTTCTTC | CASSLESGRPRNEQFF
TRBD1 | TRBJ1-2 | - | TRBV9 | TGTGCCAGCAGCGTAGATCCCGACAGGGGAAGAGGAGGCTACACCTTC | CASSVDPDRGRGGYTF
- | TRBJ1-5 | - | TRBV6-1 | TGTGCCAGCAGTGAATGGCAGGCCCAGCCCCAGCATTTT | CASSEWQAQPQHF
TRBD1 | TRBJ1-2 | - | TRBV27 | TGTGCCAGCAGTTACAGGGACAGGGCCTATGGCTACACCTTC | CASSYRDRAYGYTF
- | TRBJ1-3 | - | TRBV25-1 | TGTGCCAGCAGTGATGATTTGACAGCCGGAAACACCATATATTTT | CASSDDLTAGNTIYF
- | TRBJ1-1 | - | TRBV7-3 | TGTGCCAGCAGCTTATTGGCGAACACTGAAGCTTTCTTT | CASSLLANTEAFF
TRBD1 | TRBJ2-7 | - | TRBV29-1 | TGCAGCGTCCCCGGACAGGGGATCTACGAGCAGTACTTC | CSVPGQGIYEQYF
- | TRBJ2-7 | few | TRBV27 | TGTGCCAGCAGTTTAGTGTTCGGCATGGAGGTATACGAGCAGTACTTC | CASSLVFGMEVYEQYF
TRBD1 | TRBJ1-5 | - | TRBV7-8 | TGTGCCAGCAGCTTACGCACAGGGGGCGCATCGGACCAGCCCCAGCATTTT | CASSLRTGGASDQPQHF
TRBD1 | TRBJ2-7 | - | TRBV29-1 | TGCAGCGTTGAAAAATTCGCGGGACAGGGGACCGCGCAGTACTTC | CSVEKFAGQGTAQYF
TRBD2 | TRBJ2-3 | - | TRBV5-1 | TGCGCCAGCAGCGGTAGACTAGCCTCGAACACAGATACGCAGTATTTT | CASSGRLASNTDTQYF
TRBD2 | TRBJ2-1 | - | TRBV7-7 | TGTGCTAGCAGCTCCACGGGACTAGCGGACGATGAGCAGTTCTTC | CASSSTGLADDEQFF
- | TRBJ1-1 | - | TRBV2 | TGTGCCAGCGTAAGGGGACATGCGAACACTGAAGCTTTCTTT | CASVRGHANTEAFF
- | TRBJ1-6 | - | TRBV10-3 | TGTGCCATCAGTGAGGTCACCACAGGGAAAAATTCACCCCTCCACTTT | CAISEVTTGKNSPLHF
TRBD2 | TRBJ2-3 | - | TRBV4-3 | TGCGCCAGCAGCCAAGATCGGGCTAGCGGGGGAACAGATACGCAGTATTTT | CASSQDRASGGTDTQYF
- | TRBJ2-7 | - | TRBV18 | TGTGCCAGCTCGCCGCTTTCTGGAGGGGACTACGAGCAGTACTTC | CASSPLSGGDYEQYF
TRBD1 | TRBJ1-1 | - | TRBV10-3 | TGTGCCATCAGCGGACAGGGGTTAAGCACTGAAGCTTTCTTT | CAISGQGLSTEAFF
- | TRBJ2-1 | - | TRBV13 | TGTGCCAGCAGCTTAAACCTTCGCGATGAGCAGTTCTTC | CASSLNLRDEQFF
- | TRBJ1-1 | - | TRBV30 | TGTGCCTGGATCTGGGGAGAGGCCCGGTTGACTGAAGCTTTCTTT | CAWIWGEARLTEAFF
- | TRBJ1-1 | - | TRBV7-9 | TGTGCCAGCAGCACCCAAACGGGGGGCGAGACTGAAGCTTTCTTT | CASSTQTGGETEAFF
- | TRBJ1-2 | - | TRBV5-6 | TGTGCCAGCAGCCCGGGAGGGGGGCGCATCTATGGCTACACCTTC | CASSPGGGRIYGYTF
- | TRBJ2-7 | - | TRBV9 | TGTGCCAGCAGCAGTCAGGGATACGAGCAGTACTTC | CASSSQGYEQYF
TRBD1 | TRBJ2-7 | few | TRBV7-8 | TGTGCCAGCAGCCGGACAGGGGGAAGGTTTGGCGAGCAGTACTTC | CASSRTGGRFGEQYF